This TCR beta chain was observed in a study of blood T cell repertoires in COVID-19 (dated by TCRdb to 2020 to 2022). Describing the broader study: The collaborator samples originated in the United States, Italy and Spain and spanned the acute and convalescent phases of COVID-19. The material from the prospective study consisted of cDNA or gDNA derived from T cells, B-cell-depleted T cells, or PBMCs. Where available, HLA class I and class II types were taken from metadata supplied by the sample provider and were not determined by assay-based typing. The repertoires were made available in a free public database intended to serve as a resource for research on the immune response to SARS-CoV-2. Subjects who had been exposed to COVID-19, were actively infected with it, or had recovered from it provided the deeply sampled blood TCRbeta repertoires that made up the dataset. A de-identified subject ID, COVID-19 status, age in years and sex were almost always included in the sample metadata. The samples were drawn from the first 160 participants of the ongoing ImmuneRACE study and from about 1,200 subjects provided by 6 global collaborators.

Concerning this clone itself: This clone's antigen is unknown. The input lacks base qualities; no much larger clone sits a single base away.

Study-wide conclusions, independent of this receptor: The quantity of clinical and demographic metadata differed by source and by participant and was supplied without curation.

One collaborating source in Seattle enrolled patients while the patients were actively infected and followed the patients over time throughout the course of disease. Each collaborating institution followed its own protocols to collect whole blood in K2EDTA tubes. For TCRbeta analysis, collaborators shipped samples as frozen whole blood, isolated PBMCs, or DNA extracted from either of those sample types. The immunoSEQ Assay, a bias-controlled multiplex PCR, was used to amplify TCRbeta CDR3 regions from genomic DNA. The study's processing was this. Nucleated cell counts per sample were estimated from amplification of reference gene primers within the assay. Sequence reads were collapsed and filtered to measure the absolute abundance of every unique TCRbeta CDR3 rearrangement. Productive Simpson clonality was computed per sample as the square root of Simpson's diversity index over productive rearrangements. The table comes from immuneACCESS by way of TCRdb, which keeps in-frame sequences with V and J called. Part of the clones is missing from these tables; in studies checked, under half for an unresolved V gene and the rest for unknown reasons. V and J calls and clone size follow that table, whereas D and trimming were derived from the DNA. Counted in this sample were a few hundred thousand clones; roughly nine tenths of them appeared once. The ten largest clones add up to over 8.5% of the sample.

This clonotype was obtained from a woman aged 25 to 39 with COVID-19, enrolled during active disease. Sequencing was performed on peripheral blood.

The nucleotide sequence is given as TGTGCCAGCAGCCAAGCCACTAGCGGGGGGATGACCCAGTACTTC. Its product reads: CASSQATSGGMTQYF. The chain was built from TRBV3-1 (or the pseudogene TRBV3-2) and TRBJ2-5, and TRBD2 aligns with 12 junction nucleotides. From cysteine to phenylalanine, the CDR3 is 15 amino acids long. The entry retains the CDR3 DNA only, 45 bases that are in frame from base 1. The germline V gene encodes CDR1 LGHDT and CDR2 YNNKEL (reference sequence). V has 1 base trimmed and J has 7 bases trimmed; junction bases matching no gene number 4.